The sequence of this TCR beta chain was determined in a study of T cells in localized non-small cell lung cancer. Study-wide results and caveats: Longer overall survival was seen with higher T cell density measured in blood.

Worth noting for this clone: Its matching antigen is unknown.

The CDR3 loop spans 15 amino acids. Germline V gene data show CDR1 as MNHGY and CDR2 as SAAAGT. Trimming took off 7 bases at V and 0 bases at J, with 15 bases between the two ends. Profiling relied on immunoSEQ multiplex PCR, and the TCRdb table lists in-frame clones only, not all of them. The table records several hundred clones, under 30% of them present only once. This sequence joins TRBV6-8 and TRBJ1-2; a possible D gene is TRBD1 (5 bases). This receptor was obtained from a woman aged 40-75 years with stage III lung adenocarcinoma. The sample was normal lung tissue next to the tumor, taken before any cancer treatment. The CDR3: CASTGGSRSNYGYTF. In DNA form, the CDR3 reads TGTGCCAGCACGGGGGGGTCGAGATCTAACTATGGCTACACCTTC.